This T cell receptor beta chain was sequenced during a study of T cells in Graves' hyperthyroidism and ophthalmopathy. Findings and caveats of the study: Ophthalmopathy was predicted by the model a median of approximately 6 months ahead of onset.

Germline CDR1 and CDR2: SEHNR and FQNEAQ (reference sequence). After removal of 3 bases from V and 6 bases from J, the junction contained 5 bases not matched to a gene. CDR3 length equals 14 residues. Any patient presenting with uncontrolled infection, other autoimmune disease, pregnancy or lactation was left out. TCR beta CDR3 sequences were amplified from RNA transcripts. First-round RT-PCR with HTBI primers amplified the TCR CDR3 region. TCRdb processed the multiplex PCR reads anew with MiXCR; each CDR3 protein has one entry. The sample holds hundreds of thousands of distinct CDR3 sequences, 14% seen once. In its sample, this clonotype was seen many times. Its specificity is unknown.

Input material: blood. The genes are TRBV7-9 and TRBJ2-1, with 7 bases matching TRBD2. The source is a woman aged 18-29 years with Graves' hyperthyroidism. CDR3 nucleotide sequence: TGTGCCAGCAGCTTTTCTAGCGGACGCAATGAGCAGTTCTTC. It specifies CASSFSSGRNEQFF.